This T cell receptor (beta chain) is from a study of CDR3 diversity in severe acne. MiXCR was run by TCRdb on the PCR reads, yielding one entry per CDR3 protein. The sample carries 97,000 or so distinct CDR3 sequences, 45% to 60% recorded once. Sequenced sample: blood. The TCR comes from a male donor with acne.

The CDR3 loop is CASRGTSGSLWEAQHF. DNA of the CDR3: TGTGCCAGCAGGGGGACTAGCGGGAGTCTATGGGAGGCCCAGCATTTT. The chain has TRBV6-5 and TRBJ1-5, with a weak D call TRBD1 (5 bases). Trimming cost V 6 bases and J 11 bases, with 26 bases left between them. The germline gives CDR1 MNHEY, CDR2 SVGAGI. The CDR3 length is 16 residues.